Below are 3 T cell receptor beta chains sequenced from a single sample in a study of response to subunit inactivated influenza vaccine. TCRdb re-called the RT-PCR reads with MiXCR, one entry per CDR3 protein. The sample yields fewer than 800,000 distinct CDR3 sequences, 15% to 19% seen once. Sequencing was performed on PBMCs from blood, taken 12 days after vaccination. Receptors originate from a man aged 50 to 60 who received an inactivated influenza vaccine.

The CDR3 DNA is TGTGCCAGCTCACGAGGACAGCCTACCTACAATGAGCAGTTCTTC. This gives the protein CASSRGQPTYNEQFF. The chain has TRBV18 and TRBJ2-1; TRBD1 is a possible D gene (6 bases). Germline V lookup: CDR1 KGHSH, CDR2 LQKENI. The V and J ends lost 4 bases and 2 bases respectively, with 12 bases between them. This CDR3 is 15 amino acids long.

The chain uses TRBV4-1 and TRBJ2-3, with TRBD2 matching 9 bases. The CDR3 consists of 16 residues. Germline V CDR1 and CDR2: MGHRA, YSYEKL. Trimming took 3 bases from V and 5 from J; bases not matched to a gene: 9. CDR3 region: CASSHRLAEEQDTQYF. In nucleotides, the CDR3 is TGCGCCAGCAGCCATAGACTAGCGGAAGAGCAAGATACGCAGTATTTT.

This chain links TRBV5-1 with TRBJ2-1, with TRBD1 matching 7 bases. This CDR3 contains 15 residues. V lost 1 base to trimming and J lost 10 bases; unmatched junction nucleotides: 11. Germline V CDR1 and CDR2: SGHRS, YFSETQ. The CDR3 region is CASSLRGQGDYEQFF. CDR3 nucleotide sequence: TGCGCCAGCAGCTTGAGGGGGCAGGGGGATTACGAGCAGTTCTTC.